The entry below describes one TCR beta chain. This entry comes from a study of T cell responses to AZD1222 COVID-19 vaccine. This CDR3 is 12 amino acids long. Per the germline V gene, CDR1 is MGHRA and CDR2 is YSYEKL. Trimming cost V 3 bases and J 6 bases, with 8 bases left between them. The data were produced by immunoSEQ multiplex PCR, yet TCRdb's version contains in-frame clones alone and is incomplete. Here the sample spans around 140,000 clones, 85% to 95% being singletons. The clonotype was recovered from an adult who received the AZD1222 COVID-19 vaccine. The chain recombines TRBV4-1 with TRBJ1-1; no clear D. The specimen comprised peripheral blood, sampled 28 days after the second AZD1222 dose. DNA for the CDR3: TGCGCCAGCAGCCATGGAGGAGCTGAAGCTTTCTTT. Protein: CASSHGGAEAFF.